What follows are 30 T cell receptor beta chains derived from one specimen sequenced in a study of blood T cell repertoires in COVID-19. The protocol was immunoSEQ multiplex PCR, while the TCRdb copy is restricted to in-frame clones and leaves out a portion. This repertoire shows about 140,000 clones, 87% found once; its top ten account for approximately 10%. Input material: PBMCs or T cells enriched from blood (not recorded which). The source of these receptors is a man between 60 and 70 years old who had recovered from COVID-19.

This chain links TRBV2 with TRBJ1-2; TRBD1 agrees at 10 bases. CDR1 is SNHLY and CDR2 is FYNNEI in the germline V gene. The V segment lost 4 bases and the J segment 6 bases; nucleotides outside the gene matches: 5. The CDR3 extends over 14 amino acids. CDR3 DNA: TGTGCCAGCAGTGGGACAGGGGGTCGGGATGGCTACACCTTC. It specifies CASSGTGGRDGYTF. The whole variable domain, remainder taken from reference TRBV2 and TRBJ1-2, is EPEVTQTPSHQVTQMGQEVILRCVPISNHLYFYWYRQILGQKVEFLVSFYNNEISEKSEIFDDQFSVERPDGSNFTLKIRSTKLEDSAMYFCASSGTGGRDGYTFGSGTRLTVV.

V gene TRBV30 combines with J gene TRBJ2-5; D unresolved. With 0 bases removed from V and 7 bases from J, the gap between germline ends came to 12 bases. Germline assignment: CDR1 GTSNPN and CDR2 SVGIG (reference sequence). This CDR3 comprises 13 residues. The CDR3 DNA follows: TGTGCCTGGAGTGTGGGTGGCCGAGGGACCCAGTACTTC. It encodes CAWSVGGRGTQYF.

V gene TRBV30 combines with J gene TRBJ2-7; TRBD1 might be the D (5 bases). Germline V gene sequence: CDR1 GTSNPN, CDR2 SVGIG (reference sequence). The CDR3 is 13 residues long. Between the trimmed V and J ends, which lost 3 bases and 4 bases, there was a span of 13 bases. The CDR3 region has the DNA TGTGCCTGGAGCCAGGGTCACTTATACGAGCAGTACTTC. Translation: CAWSQGHLYEQYF.

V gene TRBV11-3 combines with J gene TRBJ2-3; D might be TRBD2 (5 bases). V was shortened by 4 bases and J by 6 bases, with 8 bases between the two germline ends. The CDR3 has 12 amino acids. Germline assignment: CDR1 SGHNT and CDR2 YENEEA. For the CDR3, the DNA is TGTGCCAGCAGCTCCCAGCGGGATACGCAGTATTTT. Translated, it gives CASSSQRDTQYF.

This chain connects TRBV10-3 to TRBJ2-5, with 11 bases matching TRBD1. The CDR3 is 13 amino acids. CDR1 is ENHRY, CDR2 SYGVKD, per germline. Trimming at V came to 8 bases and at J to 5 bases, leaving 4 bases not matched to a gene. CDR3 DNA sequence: TGTGCCATCGGACAGGGGGCGCGGGAGACCCAGTACTTC. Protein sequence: CAIGQGARETQYF.

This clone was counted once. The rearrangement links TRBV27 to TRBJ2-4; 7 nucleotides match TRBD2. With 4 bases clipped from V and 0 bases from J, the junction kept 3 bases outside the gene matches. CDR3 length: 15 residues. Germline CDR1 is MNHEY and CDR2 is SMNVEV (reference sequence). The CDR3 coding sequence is TGTGCCAGCAGTTCGAGCGGGGTAGCCAAAAACATTCAGTACTTC. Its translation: CASSSSGVAKNIQYF.

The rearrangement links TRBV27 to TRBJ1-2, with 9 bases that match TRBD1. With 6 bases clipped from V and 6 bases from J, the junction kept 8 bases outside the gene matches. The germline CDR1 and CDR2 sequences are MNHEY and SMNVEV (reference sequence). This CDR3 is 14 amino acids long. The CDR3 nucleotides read TGTGCCAGCAGCCGACCTGGGACAGGGAATGGCTACACCTTC. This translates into CASSRPGTGNGYTF.

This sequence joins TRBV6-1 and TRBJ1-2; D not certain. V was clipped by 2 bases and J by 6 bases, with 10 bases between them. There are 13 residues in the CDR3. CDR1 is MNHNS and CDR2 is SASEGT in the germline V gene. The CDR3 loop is CASSERETNGYTF. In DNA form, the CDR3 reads TGTGCCAGCAGTGAAAGGGAGACGAATGGCTACACCTTC.

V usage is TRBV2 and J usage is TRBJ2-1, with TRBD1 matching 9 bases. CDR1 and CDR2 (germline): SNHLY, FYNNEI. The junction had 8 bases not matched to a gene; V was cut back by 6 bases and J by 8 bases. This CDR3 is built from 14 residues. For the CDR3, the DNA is TGTGCCAGCAGCCAACAGGGGGCTGTCTATGAGCAGTTCTTC. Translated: CASSQQGAVYEQFF.

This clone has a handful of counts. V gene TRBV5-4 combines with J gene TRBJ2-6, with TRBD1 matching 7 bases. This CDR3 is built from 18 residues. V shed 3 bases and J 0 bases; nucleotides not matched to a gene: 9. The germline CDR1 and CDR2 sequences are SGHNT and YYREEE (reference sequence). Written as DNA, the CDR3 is TGTGCCAGCAGCTCCGGGGACAGTGGACTCTCTGGGGCCAACGTCCTGACTTTC. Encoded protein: CASSSGDSGLSGANVLTF.

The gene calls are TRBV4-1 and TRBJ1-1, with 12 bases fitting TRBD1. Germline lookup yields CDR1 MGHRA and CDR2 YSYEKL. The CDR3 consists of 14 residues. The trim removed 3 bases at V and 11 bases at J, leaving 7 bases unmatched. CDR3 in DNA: TGCGCCAGCAGCCATCAGGGACAGGGGGCGCGGGCTTTCTTT. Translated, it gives CASSHQGQGARAFF.

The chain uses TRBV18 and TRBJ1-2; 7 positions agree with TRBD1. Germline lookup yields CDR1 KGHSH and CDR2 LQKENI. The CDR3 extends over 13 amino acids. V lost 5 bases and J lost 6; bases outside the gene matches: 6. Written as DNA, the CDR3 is TGTGCCAGCTCAGTCCAGGGGGGAGATGGCTACACCTTC. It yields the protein CASSVQGGDGYTF.

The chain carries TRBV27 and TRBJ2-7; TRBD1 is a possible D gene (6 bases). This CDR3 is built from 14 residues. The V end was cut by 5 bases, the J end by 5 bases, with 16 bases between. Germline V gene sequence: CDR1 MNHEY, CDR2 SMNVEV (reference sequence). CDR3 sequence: CASSVSTRGDEQYF. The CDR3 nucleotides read TGTGCCAGCAGTGTCTCCACCAGGGGAGACGAGCAGTACTTC.

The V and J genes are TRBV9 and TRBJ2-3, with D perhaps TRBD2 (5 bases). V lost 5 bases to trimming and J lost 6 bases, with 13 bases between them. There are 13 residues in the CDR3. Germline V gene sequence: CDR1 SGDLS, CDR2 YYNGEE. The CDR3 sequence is CASSERVEDTQYF. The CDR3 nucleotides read TGTGCCAGCAGTGAGAGGGTCGAGGATACGCAGTATTTT.

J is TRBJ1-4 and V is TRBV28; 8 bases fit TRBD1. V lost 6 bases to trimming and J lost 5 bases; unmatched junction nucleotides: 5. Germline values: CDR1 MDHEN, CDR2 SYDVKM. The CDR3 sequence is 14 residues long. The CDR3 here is CASRGDRRNEKLFF. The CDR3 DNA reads TGTGCCAGCAGAGGGGACAGGAGGAATGAAAAACTGTTTTTT.

The CDR3 loop reads CASTLSGRATDTQYF. For the CDR3, the DNA is TGTGCCAGTACTCTTAGCGGGAGGGCCACAGATACGCAGTATTTT. The chain couples TRBV19 to TRBJ2-3, with 11 bases lining up with TRBD2. V dropped 7 bases and J dropped 2; count of bases not matched to a gene: 5. Germline V lookup: CDR1 LNHDA, CDR2 SQIVND (reference sequence). The CDR3 contains 15 residues.

The DNA of the CDR3 is TGTGCCAGCGGACAGGGTGAGGTTGGGGCCAACGTCCTGACTTTC. Encoded protein: CASGQGEVGANVLTF. V gene TRBV6-4 combines with J gene TRBJ2-6; 8 nucleotides align to TRBD1. The length of the CDR3 is 15 residues. Germline assignment: CDR1 MRHNA and CDR2 SNTAGT. J gave up 3 bases and V 8 bases, and 6 bases lay outside the gene matches.

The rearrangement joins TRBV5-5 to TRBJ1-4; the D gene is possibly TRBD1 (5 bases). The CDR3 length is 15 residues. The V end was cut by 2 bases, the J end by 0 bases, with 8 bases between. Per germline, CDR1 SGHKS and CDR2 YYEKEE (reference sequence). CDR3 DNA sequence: TGTGCCAGCAGCTTTGGGGCAGCAACTAATGAAAAACTGTTTTTT. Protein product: CASSFGAATNEKLFF.

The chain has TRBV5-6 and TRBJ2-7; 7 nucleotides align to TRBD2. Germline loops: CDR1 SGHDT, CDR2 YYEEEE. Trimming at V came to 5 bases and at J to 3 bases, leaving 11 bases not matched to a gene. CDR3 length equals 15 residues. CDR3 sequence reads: CASRERGSALYEQYF. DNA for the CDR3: TGTGCCAGCAGGGAGCGGGGTAGTGCCCTCTACGAGCAGTACTTC. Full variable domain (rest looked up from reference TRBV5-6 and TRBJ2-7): DAGVTQSPTHLIKTRGQQVTLRCSPKSGHDTVSWYQQALGQGPQFIFQYYEEEERQRGNFPDRFSGHQFPNYSSELNVNALLLGDSALYLCASRERGSALYEQYFGPGTRLTVT.

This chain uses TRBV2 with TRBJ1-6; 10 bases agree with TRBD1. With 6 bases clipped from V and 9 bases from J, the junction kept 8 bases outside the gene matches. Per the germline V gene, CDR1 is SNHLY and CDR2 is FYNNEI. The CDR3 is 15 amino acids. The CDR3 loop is CASSTRQGARSPLHF. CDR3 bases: TGTGCCAGCAGCACCCGACAGGGGGCCCGTTCACCCCTCCACTTT.

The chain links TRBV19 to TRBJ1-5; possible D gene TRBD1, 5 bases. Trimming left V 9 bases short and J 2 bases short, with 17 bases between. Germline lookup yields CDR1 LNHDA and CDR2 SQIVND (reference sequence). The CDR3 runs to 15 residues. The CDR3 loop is CASNTWGDGNQPQHF. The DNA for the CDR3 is TGTGCCAGCAATACTTGGGGGGACGGCAATCAGCCCCAGCATTTT.

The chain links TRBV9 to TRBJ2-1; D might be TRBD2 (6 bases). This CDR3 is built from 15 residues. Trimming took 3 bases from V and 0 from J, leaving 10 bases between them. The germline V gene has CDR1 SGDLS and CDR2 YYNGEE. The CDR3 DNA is TGTGCCAGCAGCGCGGGGACTGCCTCCTACAATGAGCAGTTCTTC. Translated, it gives CASSAGTASYNEQFF.

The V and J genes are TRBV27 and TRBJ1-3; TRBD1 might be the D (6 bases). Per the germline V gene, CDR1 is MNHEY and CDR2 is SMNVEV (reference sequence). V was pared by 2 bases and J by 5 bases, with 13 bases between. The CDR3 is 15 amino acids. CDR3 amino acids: CASSLRSGVRNTIYF. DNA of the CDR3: TGTGCCAGCAGTTTAAGGTCAGGGGTAAGAAACACCATATATTTT.

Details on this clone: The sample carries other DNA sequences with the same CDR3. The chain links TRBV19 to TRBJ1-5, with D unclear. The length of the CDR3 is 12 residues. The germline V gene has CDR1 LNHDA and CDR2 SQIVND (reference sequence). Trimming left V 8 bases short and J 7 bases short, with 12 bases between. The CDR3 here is CASRRGGQPQHF. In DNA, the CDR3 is TGTGCCAGTCGGAGAGGCGGGCAGCCCCAGCATTTT.

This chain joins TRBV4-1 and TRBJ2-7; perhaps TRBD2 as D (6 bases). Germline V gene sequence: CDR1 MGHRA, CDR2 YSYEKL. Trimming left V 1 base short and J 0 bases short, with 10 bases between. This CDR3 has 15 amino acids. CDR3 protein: CASSQGGGSSYEQYF. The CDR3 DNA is TGCGCCAGCAGCCAAGGAGGAGGGAGCTCCTACGAGCAGTACTTC.

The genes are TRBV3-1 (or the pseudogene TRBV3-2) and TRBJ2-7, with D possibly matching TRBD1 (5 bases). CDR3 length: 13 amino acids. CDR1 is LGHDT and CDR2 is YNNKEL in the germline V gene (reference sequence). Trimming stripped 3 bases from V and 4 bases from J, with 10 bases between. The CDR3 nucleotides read TGTGCCAGCAGCCAGTCGACAGCTTACGAGCAGTACTTC. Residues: CASSQSTAYEQYF.

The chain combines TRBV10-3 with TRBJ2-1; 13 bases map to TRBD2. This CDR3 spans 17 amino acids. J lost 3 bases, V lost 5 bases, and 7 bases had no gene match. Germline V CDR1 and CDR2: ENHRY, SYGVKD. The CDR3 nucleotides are TGTGCCATCAGTCTACTAGCGGGAGGGCCTTTCTACAATGAGCAGTTCTTC. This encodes CAISLLAGGPFYNEQFF.

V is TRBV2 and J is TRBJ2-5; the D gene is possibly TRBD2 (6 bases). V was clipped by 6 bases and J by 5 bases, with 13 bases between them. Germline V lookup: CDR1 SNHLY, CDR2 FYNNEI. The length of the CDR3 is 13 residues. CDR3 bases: TGTGCCAGCAGAGCTCTAGGAGGGGAGACCCAGTACTTC. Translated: CASRALGGETQYF. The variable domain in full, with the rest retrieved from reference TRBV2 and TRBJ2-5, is EPEVTQTPSHQVTQMGQEVILRCVPISNHLYFYWYRQILGQKVEFLVSFYNNEISEKSEIFDDQFSVERPDGSNFTLKIRSTKLEDSAMYFCASRALGGETQYFGPGTRLLVL.

The CDR3, as DNA: TGTGCCAGCAGCTCCGACAGTGGCAATCAGCCCCAGCATTTT. It encodes CASSSDSGNQPQHF. The J gene is TRBJ1-5, the V gene TRBV2, with D maybe TRBD1 (5 bases). V lost 6 bases to trimming and J lost 2 bases, with 11 bases between them. The germline gives CDR1 SNHLY, CDR2 FYNNEI. CDR3 length equals 14 residues.

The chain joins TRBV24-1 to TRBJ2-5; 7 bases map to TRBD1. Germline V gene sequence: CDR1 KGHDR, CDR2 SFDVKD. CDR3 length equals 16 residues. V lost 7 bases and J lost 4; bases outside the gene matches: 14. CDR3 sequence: CATSQSRDSHAETQYF. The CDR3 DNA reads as TGTGCCACCAGCCAATCCCGGGACAGCCACGCAGAGACCCAGTACTTC.